The 28 T cell receptor beta chains presented below share a single source sample, sequenced in a study of blood T cell repertoires in COVID-19 (dated by TCRdb to the early 2020s). The protocol used for the library was the immunoSEQ multiplex PCR assay. TCRdb limited this immuneACCESS table to in-frame rearrangements with V and J called. A share of clones is missing; checked studies link under half to unresolved V genes, and the rest is unexplained. The table for this sample lists fewer than 120,000 clones; 75% to 80% of them were counted only once. The ten top clones hold 16% of the sample. What was sequenced was peripheral blood. These receptors were taken from a woman of 80 years or more with active or convalescent COVID-19.

This clone came up once. The rearrangement joins TRBV11-2 to TRBJ2-7, with D perhaps TRBD1 (5 bases). With 4 bases removed from V and 6 bases from J, the gap between germline ends came to 28 bases. Germline-derived CDR1 and CDR2 are SGHAT and FQNNGV. The CDR3 is made up of 18 amino acids. The CDR3 region is CASSSLPWQGPRVIEQYF. The DNA for the CDR3 is TGTGCCAGCAGCTCCCTCCCTTGGCAGGGCCCGCGAGTGATCGAGCAGTACTTC.

The table lists this clone with a count of one. The chain recombines TRBV7-2 with TRBJ1-2; D remains ambiguous. Trimming left V 2 bases short and J 0 bases short, with 10 bases between. Germline lookup yields CDR1 SGHTA and CDR2 FQGNSA. The CDR3 has 15 residues. CDR3 amino acids: CASSLQAGANYGYTF. As DNA, the CDR3 is TGTGCCAGCAGCTTACAGGCAGGCGCTAACTATGGCTACACCTTC.

This chain connects TRBV9 to TRBJ2-5; unclear D gene. The CDR3 totals 13 residues. The germline V and J ends were trimmed by 1 base and 2 bases, with 6 bases remaining between them. Germline V CDR1 and CDR2: SGDLS, YYNGEE. The CDR3 here is CASSVSLQETQYF. CDR3 in DNA: TGTGCCAGCAGCGTATCCCTACAAGAGACCCAGTACTTC.

The chain uses TRBV19 and TRBJ2-1; TRBD2 matches 13 bases. Losses at the gene ends were 8 bases for V and 7 bases for J; bases not matched to a gene: 5. CDR3 length: 14 amino acids. CDR1 and CDR2 (germline): LNHDA, SQIVND (reference sequence). The CDR3 loop is CASSGTSGENEQFF. CDR3 nucleotide sequence: TGTGCCAGTTCCGGGACTAGCGGGGAGAATGAGCAGTTCTTC.

This clone was recorded only once. The chain has TRBV28 and TRBJ2-7; TRBD2 matches at 8 bases. Trimming removed 8 bases from V and 6 bases from J; junction bases left unmatched: 9. CDR3 length: 13 residues. CDR1 MDHEN and CDR2 SYDVKM come from the germline V gene. CDR3 protein: CASSGGLDFEQYF. The CDR3 DNA sequence: TGTGCCAGCTCGGGGGGGCTAGACTTCGAGCAGTACTTC.

V is TRBV5-5 and J is TRBJ2-5; 8 bases align to TRBD1. The CDR3 totals 14 residues. In germline, CDR1 is SGHKS, CDR2 YYEKEE (reference sequence). V lost 4 bases and J lost 5; bases outside the gene matches: 7. The CDR3 nucleotides are TGTGCCAGCAGCCCAGGGGGCCCGGCGGAGACCCAGTACTTC. It encodes CASSPGGPAETQYF. The variable domain in full, with the rest retrieved from reference TRBV5-5 and TRBJ2-5, is DAGVTQSPTHLIKTRGQQVTLRCSPISGHKSVSWYQQVLGQGPQFIFQYYEKEERGRGNFPDRFSARQFPNYSSELNVNALLLGDSALYLCASSPGGPAETQYFGPGTRLLVL.

This sequence joins TRBV9 and TRBJ2-3; 8 positions match TRBD2. From germline, CDR1 is SGDLS and CDR2 YYNGEE. The CDR3 consists of 14 residues. With 4 bases clipped from V and 5 bases from J, the junction kept 6 bases outside the gene matches. The CDR3 reads CASSFSGKLDTQYF. For the CDR3, the DNA is TGTGCCAGCAGCTTTAGCGGGAAGTTAGATACGCAGTATTTT.

The genes are TRBV7-8 and TRBJ2-5; D is possibly TRBD2 (7 bases). Trimming removed 5 bases from V and 4 bases from J, with 17 bases in between. This CDR3 has 15 residues. The germline V gene has CDR1 SGHVS and CDR2 FQNEAQ. This chain's CDR3 is CASSPSRGAGETQYF. In nucleotides, the CDR3 is TGTGCCAGCAGCCCAAGCCGGGGGGCAGGAGAGACCCAGTACTTC.

This rearrangement joins TRBV10-1 to TRBJ2-1, with D tentatively TRBD2 (6 bases). Germline CDR1 is WNHNN and CDR2 is SYGVQD (reference sequence). The CDR3 extends over 23 amino acids. V shed 2 bases and J shed 0 bases, with 32 bases lying between them. CDR3 nucleotides: TGCGCCAGCAGTGAGCCCCCCTCCGCGGCTAGCGTGCCGAGGATAGGCTCCTACAATGAGCAGTTCTTC. It codes for CASSEPPSAASVPRIGSYNEQFF.

In DNA, the CDR3 is TGTGCCAGCAGTGTGGGGGGATCGGGCAGCGAGCAGTACTTC. Its translation is CASSVGGSGSEQYF. The chain has TRBV2 and TRBJ2-7; TRBD2 is a possible D gene (6 bases). Per the germline V gene, CDR1 is SNHLY and CDR2 is FYNNEI. The germline V and J ends were trimmed by 4 bases and 6 bases, with 16 bases remaining between them. This CDR3 region has 14 residues.

The DNA for the CDR3 is TGTGCCAGCAGGCTGGACTGGGGGGACGAGCAGTACTTC. Translated: CASRLDWGDEQYF. The chain has TRBV5-4 and TRBJ2-7, with D perhaps TRBD2 (6 bases). Deletions cut 5 bases from V and 5 bases from J, with 14 bases between. Per the germline V gene, CDR1 is SGHNT and CDR2 is YYREEE (reference sequence). The CDR3 sequence is 13 residues long.

In its sample, this clone was seen a few times. J is TRBJ2-7 and V is TRBV5-6, with TRBD2 identical over 9 bases. CDR3 length: 15 amino acids. Germline V gene data show CDR1 as SGHDT and CDR2 as YYEEEE. The V gene end was trimmed by 4 bases and the J gene end by 0 bases; junction bases not matched to a gene: 5. The CDR3 is CASSPGLAYSYEQYF. The CDR3 DNA follows: TGTGCCAGCAGCCCCGGACTAGCGTACTCCTACGAGCAGTACTTC.

This sequence joins TRBV19 and TRBJ2-7; TRBD2 agrees at 7 bases. Looked up from germline, CDR1 is LNHDA and CDR2 is SQIVND (reference sequence). This CDR3 comprises 16 residues. The V segment lost 4 bases and the J segment 3 bases; nucleotides outside the gene matches: 12. CDR3: CASSKQTSAGFYEQYF. CDR3 DNA sequence: TGTGCCAGTAGTAAGCAAACTAGCGCAGGTTTCTACGAGCAGTACTTC. The full variable domain, rest sourced from reference TRBV19 and TRBJ2-7, is DGGITQSPKYLFRKEGQNVTLSCEQNLNHDAMYWYRQDPGQGLRLIYYSQIVNDFQKGDIAEGYSVSREKKESFPLTVTSAQKNPTAFYLCASSKQTSAGFYEQYFGPGTRLTVT.

This chain joins TRBV9 and TRBJ2-7; TRBD1 aligns across 9 bases. Trimming removed 0 bases from V and 1 base from J; junction bases left unmatched: 2. Germline-derived CDR1 and CDR2 are SGDLS and YYNGEE. The CDR3 is 15 amino acids. The CDR3 spells CASSVAGTGSYEQYF. CDR3 in DNA: TGTGCCAGCAGCGTAGCCGGGACAGGGTCCTACGAGCAGTACTTC.

The V call is TRBV27, the J call TRBJ2-3, with 9 bases matching TRBD2. J lost 4 bases, V lost 10 bases, and 12 bases had no gene match. This CDR3 region has 15 residues. Per the germline V gene, CDR1 is MNHEY and CDR2 is SMNVEV (reference sequence). This CDR3 reads CATIPLAGDPDTQYF. CDR3 nucleotide sequence: TGTGCCACCATCCCCTTAGCGGGAGATCCAGATACGCAGTATTTT.

The chain has TRBV6-5 and TRBJ1-6; no reliable D call. The CDR3 has 14 residues. CDR1 and CDR2 from the germline V gene are MNHEY and SVGAGI. V lost 5 bases to trimming and J lost 9 bases, with 14 bases between them. The CDR3 loop is CASSLEQLISPLHF. The CDR3, as DNA: TGTGCCAGCAGTCTTGAACAGCTAATTTCACCCCTCCACTTT.

The chain employs TRBV5-1 and TRBJ1-2; the match to TRBD1 covers 7 bases. CDR3 size: 13 residues. V was pared by 5 bases and J by 4 bases, with 5 bases of the junction left unmatched. Per the germline V gene, CDR1 is SGHRS and CDR2 is YFSETQ. The CDR3 bases are TGCGCCAGCAGGCCAGGGGGTTCCTATGGCTACACCTTC. Residues: CASRPGGSYGYTF.

This sequence joins TRBV6-6 and TRBJ2-3; D not resolved. Germline V CDR1 and CDR2: MNHNY, SVGAGI (reference sequence). The ends were cut back, 5 bases at V and 7 bases at J, with 13 bases in the middle. The CDR3 extends over 13 amino acids. The CDR3 DNA sequence: TGTGCCAGCAGTCAACCGACAATTCATACGCAGTATTTT. It yields the protein CASSQPTIHTQYF.

This clone was detected only a few times. The chain carries TRBV28 and TRBJ2-1; 7 bases fit TRBD2. The V segment lost 3 bases and the J segment 0 bases; nucleotides outside the gene matches: 5. Germline V lookup: CDR1 MDHEN, CDR2 SYDVKM. This CDR3 region has 16 residues. The CDR3 bases are TGTGCCAGCAGTTTTCTAGCGGCCCGCTCCTACAATGAGCAGTTCTTC. Its protein is CASSFLAARSYNEQFF.

The chain links TRBV7-9 to TRBJ2-2; D unresolved. The CDR3 loop spans 14 amino acids. Germline assignment: CDR1 SEHNR and CDR2 FQNEAQ (reference sequence). Trimming shortened V by 4 bases and J by 0 bases, and 6 bases separated the two germline ends. CDR3: CASSSGSNTGELFF. The CDR3 coding sequence is TGTGCCAGCAGCTCCGGGTCGAACACCGGGGAGCTGTTTTTT.

V is TRBV7-6 and J is TRBJ1-4, with D unclear. V gave up 1 base and J gave up 8 bases, with 11 bases separating them. The CDR3 has 14 residues. Germline-derived CDR1 and CDR2 are SGHVS and FNYEAQ. CDR3 loop: CASSLGPPGEKLFF. CDR3 DNA: TGTGCCAGCAGCTTAGGCCCGCCGGGAGAAAAACTGTTTTTT.

This rearrangement joins TRBV28 to TRBJ2-1; TRBD2 matches at 16 bases. The CDR3 has 18 residues. V gave up 8 bases and J gave up 3 bases; unmatched junction bases: 10. Per germline, CDR1 MDHEN and CDR2 SYDVKM. CDR3 bases: TGTGCCAGCCGTCCGGGCGGGACTAGCGGGAGGGTCTACAATGAGCAGTTCTTC. It is translated as CASRPGGTSGRVYNEQFF. Full variable domain (missing parts from reference TRBV28 and TRBJ2-1): DVKVTQSSRYLVKRTGEKVFLECVQDMDHENMFWYRQDPGLGLRLIYFSYDVKMKEKGDIPEGYSVSREKKERFSLILESASTNQTSMYLCASRPGGTSGRVYNEQFFGPGTRLTVL.

The chain is built from TRBV7-2 and TRBJ1-3, with TRBD1 matching over 7 bases. CDR1 is SGHTA, CDR2 FQGNSA, per germline. CDR3 length: 14 residues. J was trimmed by 6 bases and V by 1 base; bases with no gene match: 3. CDR3 loop: CASSLGQGENTIYF. CDR3 DNA sequence: TGTGCCAGCAGCTTAGGACAGGGAGAAAACACCATATATTTT.

The gene calls are TRBV11-3 and TRBJ2-1; 10 bases fit TRBD1. Looked up from germline, CDR1 is SGHNT and CDR2 is YENEEA. The CDR3 length is 17 residues. Trimming at V came to 5 bases and at J to 4 bases, leaving 11 bases not matched to a gene. The DNA of the CDR3 is TGTGCCAGCAGCGCAGCCGGGACAGGGGAATCATACAATGAGCAGTTCTTC. This codes for CASSAAGTGESYNEQFF.

This clone was found once. The CDR3 is CASSLTGIFYEQYF. The CDR3 coding sequence is TGTGCCAGCAGCCTGACAGGGATCTTCTACGAGCAGTACTTC. V gene TRBV7-8 combines with J gene TRBJ2-7; TRBD1 matches at 7 bases. With 5 bases clipped from V and 3 bases from J, the junction kept 7 bases outside the gene matches. This CDR3 has 14 amino acids. CDR1 and CDR2 (germline): SGHVS, FQNEAQ.

CDR3 in DNA: TGTGCCAGCAGCCAAGTTGTGGCCAGCGGGGACGGCAATGAGCAGTTCTTC. Residues: CASSQVVASGDGNEQFF. The chain employs TRBV4-2 and TRBJ2-1; 7 nucleotides agree with TRBD2. There are 17 residues in the CDR3. Trimming at V came to 1 base and at J to 6 bases, leaving 12 bases not matched to a gene. Germline V gives CDR1 LGHNA, CDR2 YNFKEQ.

The rearrangement joins TRBV27 to TRBJ2-7; 8 positions match TRBD2. V dropped 2 bases and J dropped 2; count of bases not matched to a gene: 2. CDR1 and CDR2 from the germline V gene are MNHEY and SMNVEV (reference sequence). The CDR3 loop spans 14 amino acids. The DNA for the CDR3 is TGTGCCAGCAGTTTACGCGGGAGGCCCTACGAGCAGTACTTC. Protein product: CASSLRGRPYEQYF.

J is TRBJ2-1 and V is TRBV9; TRBD2 matches 7 bases. CDR3 length: 16 amino acids. CDR1 and CDR2 (germline): SGDLS, YYNGEE. J gave up 3 bases and V 3 bases, and 9 bases lay outside the gene matches. CDR3 sequence reads: CASSASGTPLYNEQFF. CDR3 nucleotide sequence: TGTGCCAGCAGCGCAAGCGGGACCCCCCTCTACAATGAGCAGTTCTTC.